These 16 T cell receptor beta chains came from one sample sequenced in a study of blood T cell repertoires in COVID-19. The repertoire was sequenced with immunoSEQ multiplex PCR; TCRdb's copy has only in-frame clones and lacks some. The sample contains roughly 180,000 clones, around 83% of which appear only once. Input material: peripheral blood. Source of these receptors: a woman under 40 with active or convalescent COVID-19.

In the case of this clone: One end of the junction varies from germline; a read error may be responsible. The rearrangement links TRBV5-8 to TRBJ1-1; no clear D gene. Germline V gives CDR1 SGHTS, CDR2 YDEGEE. The CDR3 runs 11 residues. CDR3 region: CASILNTEAFF. CDR3 DNA sequence: TGTGCCAGCATCTTGAACACTGAAGCTTTCTTT.

V and J are TRBV25-1 and TRBJ1-1; 7 bases fit TRBD1. CDR3 length equals 13 residues. Germline assignment: CDR1 MGHDK and CDR2 SYGVNS. Trimming took 3 bases from V and 6 from J; bases not matched to a gene: 4. The CDR3 DNA is TGTGCCAGCAGTGATACAGGGGTGCCTGAAGCTTTCTTT. This codes for CASSDTGVPEAFF.

The chain carries TRBV29-1 and TRBJ2-7, with TRBD1 matching over 8 bases. The CDR3 sequence is 15 residues long. Germline V gene data show CDR1 as SQVTM and CDR2 as ANQGSEA. Trimming at V came to 6 bases and at J to 3 bases, leaving 13 bases not matched to a gene. The CDR3 reads CSVELGQGPYYEQYF. The CDR3 nucleotides read TGCAGCGTCGAATTAGGACAGGGTCCTTACTACGAGCAGTACTTC.

The V and J genes are TRBV7-9 and TRBJ1-4; TRBD1 matches at 7 bases. Germline CDR1 and CDR2: SEHNR and FQNEAQ (reference sequence). Trimming at V came to 4 bases and at J to 7 bases, leaving 12 bases not matched to a gene. This CDR3 is built from 16 residues. The CDR3 loop is CASSSAKTGLLEKLFF. The CDR3 DNA is TGTGCCAGCAGCTCGGCTAAGACAGGGTTACTTGAAAAACTGTTTTTT.

The J gene is TRBJ1-5, the V gene TRBV6-2 or TRBV6-3; maybe TRBD1 (6 bases). Germline CDR1 is MNHEY and CDR2 is SVGEGT. The CDR3 totals 15 residues. V was shortened by 2 bases and J by 6 bases, with 14 bases between the two germline ends. The CDR3 bases are TGTGCCAGCAGTTACGGGCAGGGGTTCCGTCAGCCCCAGCATTTT. Its protein product is CASSYGQGFRQPQHF.

In this sample, this clone turned up once. V gene TRBV11-2 combines with J gene TRBJ1-1, with 10 bases that match TRBD1. CDR1 and CDR2 (germline): SGHAT, FQNNGV. The CDR3 length is 14 residues. The V segment lost 7 bases and the J segment 5 bases; nucleotides outside the gene matches: 7. CDR3 loop: CASIQTGGETEAFF. CDR3 in DNA: TGTGCCAGCATTCAGACAGGGGGCGAGACTGAAGCTTTCTTT.

V usage is TRBV19 and J usage is TRBJ2-7; a weak D match, TRBD1 (6 bases). Looked up from germline, CDR1 is LNHDA and CDR2 is SQIVND (reference sequence). Trimming removed 6 bases at V and 2 bases at J, with 14 bases between. The CDR3 extends over 14 amino acids. CDR3 sequence reads: CASRVAQGTYEQYF. The CDR3 DNA reads as TGTGCCAGTAGAGTAGCACAGGGAACCTACGAGCAGTACTTC. The full variable domain, with the rest looked up from reference TRBV19 and TRBJ2-7, is DGGITQSPKYLFRKEGQNVTLSCEQNLNHDAMYWYRQDPGQGLRLIYYSQIVNDFQKGDIAEGYSVSREKKESFPLTVTSAQKNPTAFYLCASRVAQGTYEQYFGPGTRLTVT.

This clone was counted between two and nine times. In DNA, the CDR3 is TGTGCCAGCAAACCTCCTGGTAATGCGGCCACCGGGGAGCTGTTTTTT. This sequence encodes CASKPPGNAATGELFF. The chain combines TRBV6-6 with TRBJ2-2; D remains unclear. This CDR3 spans 16 amino acids. Germline V gene data show CDR1 as MNHNY and CDR2 as SVGAGI (reference sequence). V lost 7 bases and J lost 4, with 19 bases in between.

V is TRBV2 and J is TRBJ2-1; D is undetermined. The CDR3 loop spans 15 amino acids. With 4 bases removed from V and 0 bases from J, the gap between germline ends came to 10 bases. CDR1 is SNHLY and CDR2 is FYNNEI in the germline V gene. The CDR3 spells CASSASLSSYNEQFF. DNA of the CDR3: TGTGCCAGCAGTGCGAGTTTAAGCTCCTACAATGAGCAGTTCTTC.

The V gene is TRBV11-3, the J gene TRBJ2-6, with 7 bases identical to TRBD1. In germline, CDR1 is SGHNT, CDR2 YENEEA. CDR3 length: 14 amino acids. V was pared by 6 bases and J by 2 bases, with 1 base of the junction left unmatched. CDR3: CASRTGAGANVLTF. For the CDR3, the DNA is TGTGCCAGCAGAACAGGGGCTGGGGCCAACGTCCTGACTTTC.

This chain uses TRBV28 with TRBJ2-7; tentatively, D is TRBD1 (6 bases). The CDR3 length is 15 residues. Germline V gene sequence: CDR1 MDHEN, CDR2 SYDVKM. The ends were cut back, 6 bases at V and 6 bases at J, with 21 bases in the middle. Here the CDR3 DNA reads TGTGCCAGCAGCCTAACTTCGTACAGGGTATCCGAGCAGTACTTC. This encodes CASSLTSYRVSEQYF.

This rearrangement joins TRBV4-1 to TRBJ2-5; D call uncertain. Trimming stripped 0 bases from V and 5 bases from J, with 13 bases between. Germline assignment: CDR1 MGHRA and CDR2 YSYEKL. This CDR3 contains 15 residues. The CDR3 DNA reads TGCGCCAGCAGCCAAGATAGCATGGATCTGGAGACCCAGTACTTC. Translating it yields CASSQDSMDLETQYF.

J is TRBJ2-7 and V is TRBV28; weak D call: TRBD2 (6 bases). This CDR3 comprises 12 residues. V gave up 7 bases and J gave up 3 bases, with 10 bases separating them. Germline CDR1 MDHEN, CDR2 SYDVKM. The CDR3 spells CASKGGVYEQYF. The CDR3 bases are TGTGCCAGCAAAGGCGGGGTCTACGAGCAGTACTTC. The whole variable domain, filled in from reference TRBV28 and TRBJ2-7, reads DVKVTQSSRYLVKRTGEKVFLECVQDMDHENMFWYRQDPGLGLRLIYFSYDVKMKEKGDIPEGYSVSREKKERFSLILESASTNQTSMYLCASKGGVYEQYFGPGTRLTVT.

The rearrangement joins TRBV2 to TRBJ1-2; 7 nucleotides align to TRBD1. Germline V gene data show CDR1 as SNHLY and CDR2 as FYNNEI. The V segment lost 0 bases and the J segment 7 bases; nucleotides outside the gene matches: 8. This CDR3 is 15 amino acids long. CDR3 residues: CASSEAATGFGGYTF. CDR3 DNA: TGTGCCAGCAGTGAAGCGGCGACAGGGTTTGGTGGCTACACCTTC.

The V and J genes are TRBV5-6 and TRBJ1-3; D gene uncertain. The V end was cut by 0 bases, the J end by 1 base, with 14 bases between. CDR3 length: 17 residues. CDR1 SGHDT and CDR2 YYEEEE come from the germline V gene. This CDR3 reads CASSLVPGARSGNTIYF. The CDR3 DNA sequence: TGTGCCAGCAGCTTGGTCCCGGGAGCGAGGTCTGGAAACACCATATATTTT.

V usage is TRBV27 and J usage is TRBJ2-1; 11 bases agree with TRBD2. Germline V gene lookup returns CDR1 MNHEY and CDR2 SMNVEV (reference sequence). This CDR3 has 18 amino acids. V lost 3 bases to trimming and J lost 5 bases; unmatched junction nucleotides: 12. Here the CDR3 DNA reads TGTGCCAGCAGTTTTCTACGGTACGGGACTAGCGGAGACAATGAGCAGTTCTTC. Translation gives CASSFLRYGTSGDNEQFF.